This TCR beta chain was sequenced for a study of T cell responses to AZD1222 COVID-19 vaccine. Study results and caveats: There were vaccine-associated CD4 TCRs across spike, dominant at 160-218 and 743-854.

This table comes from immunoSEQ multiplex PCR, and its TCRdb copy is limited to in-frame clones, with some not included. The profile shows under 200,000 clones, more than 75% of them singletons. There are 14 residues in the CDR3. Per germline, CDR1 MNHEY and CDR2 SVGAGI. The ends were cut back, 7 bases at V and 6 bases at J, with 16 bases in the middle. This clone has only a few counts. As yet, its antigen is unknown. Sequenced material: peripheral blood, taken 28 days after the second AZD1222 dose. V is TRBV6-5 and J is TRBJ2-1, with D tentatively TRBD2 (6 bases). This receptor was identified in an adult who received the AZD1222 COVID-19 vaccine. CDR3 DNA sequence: TGTGCCAGCAACCAACAGGCGGGGCTCAATGAGCAGTTCTTC. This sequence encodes CASNQQAGLNEQFF.